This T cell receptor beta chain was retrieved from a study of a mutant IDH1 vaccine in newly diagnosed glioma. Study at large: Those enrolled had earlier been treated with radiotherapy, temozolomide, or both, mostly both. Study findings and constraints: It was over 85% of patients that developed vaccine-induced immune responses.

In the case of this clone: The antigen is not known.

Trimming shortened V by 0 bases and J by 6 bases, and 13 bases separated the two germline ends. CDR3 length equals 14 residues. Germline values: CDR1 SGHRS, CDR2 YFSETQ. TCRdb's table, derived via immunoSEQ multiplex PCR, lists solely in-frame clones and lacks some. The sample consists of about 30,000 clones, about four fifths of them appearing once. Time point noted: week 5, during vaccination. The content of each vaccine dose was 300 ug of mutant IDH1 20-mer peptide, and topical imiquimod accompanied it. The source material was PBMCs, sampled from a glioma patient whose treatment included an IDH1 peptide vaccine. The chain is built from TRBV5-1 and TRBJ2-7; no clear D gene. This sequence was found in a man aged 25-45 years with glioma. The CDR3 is CASSLATYSAEQYF. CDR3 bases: TGCGCCAGCAGCTTGGCCACCTACTCGGCCGAGCAGTACTTC.